These 9 T cell receptor beta chains came from one sample sequenced in a study of tumor-infiltrating lymphocytes in primary liver carcinoma. A primer matching the constant region was used to make TCR beta cDNA from around 550 ng of total RNA. Libraries covering TCR beta were generated through three nested multiplex PCR rounds (using a slightly modified ARM-PCR). Forward primers for TRBV1-TRBV30 and a C-beta reverse primer served the first two PCR rounds, at about 11 cycles each. In TCRdb, the multiplex PCR reads were re-called with MiXCR into one record per CDR3 protein. The sample shows roughly 120,000 distinct CDR3 sequences, roughly 70% of them seen only once. Co-extracting RNA and DNA was done with about 18-33 mg of unsorted bulk tissue as input. The sequenced material came from tumor-adjacent normal liver tissue. The source of these receptors is a woman aged 55-69 years with primary liver carcinoma and hepatitis B virus infection.

Details on this clonotype: The junction departs from the called germline gene at one end, perhaps through a read error. The genes are TRBV11-1 and TRBJ2-3; 10 nucleotides match TRBD1. CDR3 size: 15 residues. The germline V gene has CDR1 SGHAT and CDR2 FQDESV (reference sequence). The CDR3 sequence is CAIRTDRGPRYTLYF. CDR3 DNA: TGTGCCATTAGGACCGACAGGGGGCCACGATATACGCTGTATTTT.

On this clonotype: The CDR3 ends on some other residue instead of the conserved phenylalanine or tryptophan, so this is likely a read error. The chain links TRBV11-2 to TRBJ2-7; 9 positions agree with TRBD2. The germline gives CDR1 SGHAT, CDR2 FQNNGV. The CDR3 is 16 residues long. Trimming at V came to 5 bases and at J to 4 bases, leaving 12 bases not matched to a gene. The DNA for the CDR3 is TGTGCCAGCAGCCTGGGACCAGGGCGGGAGGGGTACGAGCAGTACCTC. It encodes CASSLGPGREGYEQYL.

Concerning this clonotype: An end of the junction differs from the germline gene, which may be a read error. This chain uses TRBV28 with TRBJ2-7; 7 nucleotides line up with TRBD2. Germline assignment: CDR1 MDHEN and CDR2 SYDVKM. The CDR3 extends over 12 amino acids. Here the CDR3 DNA reads TGTACCAGCAGTCTACCTGGGCGGGAGCAGCACTTC. Translated: CTSSLPGREQHF.

Points on this clonotype: It may be a read error: a sequence one base away is much more abundant. CDR3 sequence reads: CASSRRFTDTQYF. In DNA, the CDR3 is TGTGCCAGCAGCCGTCGGTTCACAGATACGCAGTATTTT. The rearrangement joins TRBV14 to TRBJ2-3, with no clear D. The CDR3 loop spans 13 amino acids. The germline V and J ends were trimmed by 4 bases and 2 bases, with 7 bases remaining between them. The germline gives CDR1 SGHDN, CDR2 FVKESK. The full variable domain, rest sourced from reference TRBV14 and TRBJ2-3, is EAGVTQFPSHSVIEKGQTVTLRCDPISGHDNLYWYRRVMGKEIKFLLHFVKESKQDESGMPNNRFLAERTGGTYSTLKVQPAELEDSGVYFCASSRRFTDTQYFGPGTRLTVL.

This chain connects TRBV29-1 to TRBJ2-1; 13 nucleotides agree with TRBD2. V gave up 6 bases and J gave up 2 bases; unmatched junction bases: 7. Germline CDR1 is SQVTM and CDR2 is ANQGSEA. This CDR3 is built from 16 residues. The CDR3, as DNA: TGCAGCGTGTTCGATGGGACTAGCGGGGCCTACAATGAGCAGTTCTTC. Encoded protein: CSVFDGTSGAYNEQFF.

The chain employs TRBV4-2 and TRBJ2-1; the match to TRBD2 covers 11 bases. The germline V gene encodes CDR1 LGHNA and CDR2 YNFKEQ. This CDR3 has 16 residues. V trimming: 1 base; J trimming: 10 bases; junction bases outside the gene matches: 9. CDR3 sequence (DNA): TGTGCCAGCAGCCAAGTCAAGGGACTAGCGGTCAAAGAGCAGTTCTTC. It specifies CASSQVKGLAVKEQFF.

With regard to this clonotype: One end of the junction is discordant with germline, which a read error may explain. V and J are TRBV29-1 and TRBJ2-3; 8 bases line up with TRBD2. The germline CDR1 and CDR2 sequences are SQVTM and ANQGSEA. This CDR3 comprises 15 residues. The DNA of the CDR3 is TGCAGCGTCGCCTATGAGAGCGGGAGTGCTGATACTCAGTATTTT. This codes for CSVAYESGSADTQYF.

This clonotype was seen repeatedly, ten times or more. The genes are TRBV5-6 and TRBJ1-1, with 7 bases lining up with TRBD1. CDR1 and CDR2 (germline): SGHDT, YYEEEE. The J segment lost 4 bases and the V segment lost 4 bases, leaving 7 bases of the junction unmatched. This CDR3 has 14 amino acids. The CDR3 sequence is CASSPTGLITEAFF. In DNA form, the CDR3 reads TGTGCCAGCAGCCCGACAGGGCTTATCACTGAAGCTTTCTTT.

The chain carries TRBV7-9 and TRBJ1-2; unclear D gene. The CDR3 length is 14 residues. Germline V CDR1 and CDR2: SEHNR, FQNEAQ (reference sequence). The CDR3 here is CPTSFPGNPYGYTF. The CDR3 bases are TGTCCCACCAGCTTTCCGGGGAACCCTTATGGCTACACCTTC.